Following are 27 T cell receptor beta chains from one sample sequenced in a study of PD-1 blockade in classical Hodgkin lymphoma. Time point noted: cycle 4 day 1 (C4D1), after 5 to 7 weeks of nivolumab. The patients all showed relapse after autologous stem cell transplantation, while their brentuximab vedotin exposure varied. Assay: immunoSEQ multiplex PCR; the TCRdb copy retains only in-frame clones and omits some. The sample includes about 93,000 clones, approximately 78% of them seen just once. Sequenced material: peripheral blood mononuclear cells (PBMCs), taken before the fourth cycle of nivolumab. The receptors were sampled from a human donor with classical Hodgkin lymphoma.

This clone was seen a handful of times. V and J are TRBV10-3 and TRBJ2-2; D ambiguous. This CDR3 region has 12 residues. The V gene's germline CDR1 is ENHRY and CDR2 SYGVKD. V was shortened by 4 bases and J by 6 bases, with 6 bases between the two germline ends. The CDR3 reads CAISAPAGELFF. CDR3 bases: TGTGCCATCAGTGCACCAGCCGGGGAGCTGTTTTTT.

This rearrangement joins TRBV7-9 to TRBJ2-7; 8 bases are a match to TRBD2. The germline V gene encodes CDR1 SEHNR and CDR2 FQNEAQ (reference sequence). The CDR3 sequence is 15 residues long. The ends lost 0 bases at V and 3 bases at J; junction bases unmatched: 4. The CDR3 DNA sequence: TGTGCCAGCAGCTTAGCTGGGACTAGGGGCTACGAGCAGTACTTC. Translated: CASSLAGTRGYEQYF.

The DNA of the CDR3 is TGCGCCAGCAGCCCCGGACTGACTAGCACAGATACGCAGTATTTT. This encodes CASSPGLTSTDTQYF. V gene TRBV4-1 combines with J gene TRBJ2-3, with D possibly being TRBD2 (5 bases). V was pared by 4 bases and J by 0 bases, with 11 bases between. This CDR3 has 15 residues. CDR1 and CDR2 from the germline V gene are MGHRA and YSYEKL.

This chain uses TRBV28 with TRBJ1-2; tentative D call: TRBD1 (5 bases). Germline lookup yields CDR1 MDHEN and CDR2 SYDVKM. V lost 4 bases, J lost 3 bases, and 18 bases lay in between. CDR3 length equals 16 residues. The CDR3 DNA reads as TGTGCCAGCAGTTACGCCGGACAAGGTTCGGACTATGGCTACACCTTC. This codes for CASSYAGQGSDYGYTF.

V is TRBV4-3 and J is TRBJ2-7; D may be TRBD1 or TRBD2 (5 bases each). The CDR3 extends over 13 amino acids. The V and J ends lost 2 bases and 9 bases respectively, with 14 bases between them. From germline, CDR1 is LGHNA and CDR2 YSLEER. CDR3 amino acids: CASSQFKGTGQYF. The CDR3, as DNA: TGCGCCAGCAGCCAATTTAAGGGGACCGGGCAGTACTTC.

The CDR3 region has the DNA TGTGCCAGCAGCTTAGGGGGGTCCTACAATGAGCAGTTCTTC. This sequence encodes CASSLGGSYNEQFF. This chain joins TRBV7-9 and TRBJ2-1; D may match TRBD1 or TRBD2 (5 bases each). The CDR3 length is 14 residues. The germline V gene has CDR1 SEHNR and CDR2 FQNEAQ (reference sequence). V lost 1 base, J lost 1 base, and 5 bases lay in between.

The rearrangement joins TRBV6-6 to TRBJ1-5; TRBD1 is a possible D gene (6 bases). CDR1 MNHNY and CDR2 SVGAGI come from the germline V gene (reference sequence). The CDR3 has 16 residues. V shed 0 bases and J shed 3 bases, with 12 bases lying between them. Written as DNA, the CDR3 is TGTGCCAGCAGTTACTCCTCGACAGGAGACAATCAGCCCCAGCATTTT. This sequence encodes CASSYSSTGDNQPQHF.

V gene TRBV10-3 combines with J gene TRBJ1-2, with D possibly matching TRBD1 (6 bases). The V and J ends lost 0 bases and 0 bases respectively, with 11 bases between them. Germline CDR1 ENHRY, CDR2 SYGVKD. CDR3 size: 16 residues. CDR3 coding DNA: TGTGCCATCAGTGAGTCCGGACAGCGGACTAACTATGGCTACACCTTC. It is translated as CAISESGQRTNYGYTF.

The CDR3 loop is CASSLEEGYTF. DNA for the CDR3: TGTGCCAGCAGCTTGGAGGAGGGCTACACCTTC. The chain couples TRBV5-8 to TRBJ1-2; D gene ambiguous. Germline V lookup: CDR1 SGHTS, CDR2 YDEGEE. The V end was cut by 0 bases, the J end by 8 bases, with 5 bases between. CDR3 length: 11 residues.

V usage is TRBV7-6 and J usage is TRBJ2-1, with TRBD1 as a possible D gene (7 bases). CDR3 length equals 15 residues. Deletions cut 4 bases from V and 1 base from J, with 11 bases between. Germline CDR1 is SGHVS and CDR2 is FNYEAQ. In DNA form, the CDR3 reads TGTGCCAGCAGCTCGCAGGGGGGTTCCTACAATGAGCAGTTCTTC. Translation: CASSSQGGSYNEQFF.

This clone was recorded many times. CDR3 nucleotides: TGCGCCAGCAGCTACGGACAGAATCAGCCCCAGCATTTT. It is translated as CASSYGQNQPQHF. The chain recombines TRBV5-1 with TRBJ1-5, with a tentative D call TRBD1 (6 bases). CDR1 and CDR2 from the germline V gene are SGHRS and YFSETQ. V was trimmed by 3 bases and J by 4 bases, leaving 8 bases between them. This CDR3 has 13 residues.

The chain employs TRBV5-1 and TRBJ2-7; unclear D gene. CDR1 and CDR2 from the germline V gene are SGHRS and YFSETQ. The V gene lost 0 bases and the J gene lost 2 bases, with 12 bases spanning the gap. The CDR3 spans 15 residues. This chain's CDR3 is CASSLEFGRTYEQYF. CDR3 DNA: TGCGCCAGCAGCTTGGAGTTTGGACGGACCTACGAGCAGTACTTC.

In regard to this clone: Possible read error: a much larger clone is one base away. V usage is TRBV2 and J usage is TRBJ2-3; D call uncertain. V lost 4 bases to trimming and J lost 8 bases, with 16 bases between them. The CDR3 has 14 residues. The germline V gene has CDR1 SNHLY and CDR2 FYNNEI. CDR3 in amino acids: CASSAARSPGTQYF. The CDR3 nucleotides read TGTGCCAGCAGTGCGGCTCGGAGCCCTGGTACGCAGTATTTT. The full variable domain, in which reference TRBV2 and TRBJ2-3 provide the parts outside the CDR3, is EPEVTQTPSHQVTQMGQEVILRCVPISNHLYFYWYRQILGQKVEFLVSFYNNEISEKSEIFDDQFSVERPDGSNFTLKIRSTKLEDSAMYFCASSAARSPGTQYFGPGTRLTVL.

The rearrangement joins TRBV6-4 to TRBJ2-1; 9 positions match TRBD2. Germline assignment: CDR1 MRHNA and CDR2 SNTAGT. Trimming cost V 0 bases and J 10 bases; bases outside gene matches: 10. This CDR3 region has 16 residues. CDR3 sequence: CASSDSSAGGRREQFF. CDR3 coding DNA: TGTGCCAGCAGTGACTCTTCGGCGGGAGGGCGGCGGGAGCAGTTCTTC.

In its sample, this clone was seen a few times. The chain is built from TRBV7-2 and TRBJ1-6; TRBD1 matches 7 bases. The CDR3 runs to 13 residues. V lost 5 bases, J lost 10 bases, and 5 bases stayed unmatched. The germline gives CDR1 SGHTA, CDR2 FQGNSA. In DNA form, the CDR3 reads TGTGCCAGCAGCGCTACAGGGGACTCACCCCTCCACTTT. Translation: CASSATGDSPLHF.

V and J are TRBV11-3 and TRBJ2-2; TRBD2 might be the D (5 bases). V dropped 5 bases and J dropped 3 bases, with 16 bases sitting between them. Germline V gives CDR1 SGHNT, CDR2 YENEEA. This CDR3 has 16 amino acids. CDR3: CASSPGLGWDTGELFF. The CDR3 nucleotides read TGTGCCAGCAGCCCCGGACTGGGGTGGGACACCGGGGAGCTGTTTTTT.

This clone was found a few times. This chain links TRBV2 with TRBJ2-2; maybe TRBD1 (5 bases). V lost 1 base and J lost 6, with 9 bases in between. The CDR3 extends over 14 amino acids. The germline V gene encodes CDR1 SNHLY and CDR2 FYNNEI. This chain's CDR3 is CASSEEQEPGELFF. Here the CDR3 DNA reads TGTGCCAGCAGTGAAGAACAGGAGCCCGGGGAGCTGTTTTTT.

This chain uses TRBV28 with TRBJ1-1, with 10 bases matching TRBD1. The CDR3 is 12 amino acids. V shed 10 bases, J shed 3 bases, and the junction held 2 bases outside the gene matches. Germline CDR1 and CDR2: MDHEN and SYDVKM. This CDR3 is CATGQGDTEAFF. Here the CDR3 DNA reads TGTGCCACAGGACAGGGGGACACTGAAGCTTTCTTT.

This chain uses TRBV6-1 with TRBJ2-1, with 14 bases identical to TRBD2. The CDR3 has 17 residues. V lost 4 bases, J lost 7 bases, and 9 bases stayed unmatched. The germline V gene has CDR1 MNHNS and CDR2 SASEGT. The CDR3 loop is CASSVTGTSGGRNEQFF. In DNA, the CDR3 is TGTGCCAGCAGTGTTACGGGGACTAGCGGGGGACGAAATGAGCAGTTCTTC.

A few counts support this clone. The chain couples TRBV21-1 to TRBJ2-4. TRBV21-1 is noted as a pseudogene. There are 14 residues in the CDR3. The CDR3 DNA reads as TGTGCCAGCAGCGGCAGGGACGGCAAAAACATTCAGTACTTC. Amino acid sequence: CASSGRDGKNIQYF.

This clone was detected only a few times. The chain joins TRBV6-5 to TRBJ1-4; no clear D gene. The V gene lost 8 bases and the J gene lost 4 bases, with 8 bases spanning the gap. The CDR3 extends over 12 amino acids. CDR1 is MNHEY, CDR2 SVGAGI, per germline. The CDR3 protein is CASSRHNEKLFF. CDR3 in DNA: TGTGCCAGCTCCAGACATAATGAAAAACTGTTTTTT.

On this clone: The same CDR3 can be traced to other DNA sequences in this sample. The chain employs TRBV13 and TRBJ2-7; D ambiguous. CDR1 PRHDT and CDR2 FYEKMQ come from the germline V gene (reference sequence). The CDR3 has 12 residues. The V end was cut by 1 base, the J end by 7 bases, with 8 bases between. In DNA, the CDR3 is TGTGCCAGCAGCTTAGACCCGAGAGAGCAGTACTTC. Translating it yields CASSLDPREQYF. The full variable domain, with the rest looked up from reference TRBV13 and TRBJ2-7, is AAGVIQSPRHLIKEKRETATLKCYPIPRHDTVYWYQQGPGQDPQFLISFYEKMQSDKGSIPDRFSAQQFSDYHSELNMSSLELGDSALYFCASSLDPREQYFGPGTRLTVT.

The chain carries TRBV6-5 and TRBJ2-3; no firm D call. CDR1 MNHEY and CDR2 SVGAGI come from the germline V gene. The V gene lost 5 bases and the J gene lost 0 bases, with 12 bases spanning the gap. This CDR3 comprises 15 residues. The DNA for the CDR3 is TGTGCCAGCAGTCCCCGACGAACTAGCACAGATACGCAGTATTTT. It specifies CASSPRRTSTDTQYF.

The CDR3 loop is CATALDSGETQYF. CDR3 nucleotides: TGTGCCACCGCACTGGACAGCGGAGAGACCCAGTACTTC. The chain recombines TRBV19 with TRBJ2-5; tentatively, D is TRBD1 (6 bases). This CDR3 spans 13 amino acids. The V end lost 10 bases, the J end lost 4 bases, and 16 bases lay between the germline ends. The V gene's germline CDR1 is LNHDA and CDR2 SQIVND (reference sequence).

This chain uses TRBV6-6 with TRBJ1-4; possible D gene TRBD1, 5 bases. This CDR3 has 14 amino acids. Germline CDR1 MNHNY, CDR2 SVGAGI (reference sequence). Trimming took off 6 bases at V and 0 bases at J, with 8 bases between the two ends. The CDR3, as DNA: TGTGCCAGCAGCCGACAGCCAACTAATGAAAAACTGTTTTTT. The encoded protein is CASSRQPTNEKLFF.

This sequence joins TRBV18 and TRBJ2-5; 15 bases line up with TRBD2. Trimming cost V 1 base and J 3 bases; bases outside gene matches: 3. This CDR3 comprises 17 residues. Germline lookup yields CDR1 KGHSH and CDR2 LQKENI. The CDR3 DNA reads TGTGCCAGCTCACCACTAGGACTAGCGGGAGGGAAAGAGACCCAGTACTTC. The encoded protein is CASSPLGLAGGKETQYF.

The chain employs TRBV20-1 and TRBJ2-1; 7 nucleotides match TRBD2. CDR1 is DFQATT, CDR2 SNEGSKA, per germline (reference sequence). The CDR3 sequence is 11 residues long. The CDR3 loop reads CRAVGGVEQFF. For the CDR3, the DNA is TGCAGGGCAGTGGGGGGGGTTGAGCAGTTCTTC.